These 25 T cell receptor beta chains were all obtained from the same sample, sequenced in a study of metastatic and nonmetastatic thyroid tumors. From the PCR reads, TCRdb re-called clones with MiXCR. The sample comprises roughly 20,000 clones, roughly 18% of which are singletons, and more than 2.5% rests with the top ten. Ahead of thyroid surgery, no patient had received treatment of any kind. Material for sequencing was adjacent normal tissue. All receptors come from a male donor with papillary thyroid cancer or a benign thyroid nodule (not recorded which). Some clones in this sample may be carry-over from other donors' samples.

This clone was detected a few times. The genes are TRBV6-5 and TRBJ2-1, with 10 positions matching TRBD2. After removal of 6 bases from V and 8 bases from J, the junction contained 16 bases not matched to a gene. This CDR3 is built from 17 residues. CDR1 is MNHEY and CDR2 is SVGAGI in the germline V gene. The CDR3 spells CASRGLGLAGECDEQFF. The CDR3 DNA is TGTGCCAGCAGAGGCCTCGGGCTAGCGGGAGAATGCGATGAGCAGTTCTTC.

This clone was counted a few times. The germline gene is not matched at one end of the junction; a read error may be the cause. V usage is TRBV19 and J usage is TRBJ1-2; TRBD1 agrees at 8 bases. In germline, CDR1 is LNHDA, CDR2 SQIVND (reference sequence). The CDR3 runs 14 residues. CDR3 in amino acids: CASSWTGNAYGCTF. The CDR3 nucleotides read TGTGCCAGTAGCTGGACAGGGAACGCGTATGGCTGCACCTTC.

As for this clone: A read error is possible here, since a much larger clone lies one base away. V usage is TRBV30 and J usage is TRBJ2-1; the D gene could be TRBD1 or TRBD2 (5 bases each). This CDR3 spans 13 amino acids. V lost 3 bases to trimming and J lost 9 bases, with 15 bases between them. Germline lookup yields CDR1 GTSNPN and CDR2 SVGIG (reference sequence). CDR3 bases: TGTGCCTGGAGCGGGGCCTATAGTTGTGAGCAGTTCTTC. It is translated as CAWSGAYSCEQFF. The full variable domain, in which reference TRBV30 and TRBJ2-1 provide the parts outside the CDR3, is SQTIHQWPATLVQPVGSPLSLECTVEGTSNPNLYWYRQAAGRGLQLLFYSVGIGQISSEVPQNLSASRPQDRQFILSSKKLLLSDSGFYLCAWSGAYSCEQFFGPGTRLTVL.

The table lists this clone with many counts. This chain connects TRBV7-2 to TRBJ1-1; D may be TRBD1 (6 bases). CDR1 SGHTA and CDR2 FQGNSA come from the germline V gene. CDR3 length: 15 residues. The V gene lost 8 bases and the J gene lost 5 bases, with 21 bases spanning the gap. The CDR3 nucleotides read TGTGCCAGCGAACAAAGATTGGGGGCGACGACTGAAGCTTTCTTT. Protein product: CASEQRLGATTEAFF.

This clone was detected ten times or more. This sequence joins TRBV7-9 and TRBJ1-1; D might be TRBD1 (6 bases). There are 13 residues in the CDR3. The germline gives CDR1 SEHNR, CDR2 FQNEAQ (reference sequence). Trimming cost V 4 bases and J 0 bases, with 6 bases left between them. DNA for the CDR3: TGTGCCAGCAGCTGGACAGTGAACACTGAAGCTTTCTTT. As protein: CASSWTVNTEAFF.

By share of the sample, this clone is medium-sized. The CDR3 DNA follows: TGTGCCAGCAGTTACTCTGGCATGAACACTGAAGCTTTCTTT. This encodes CASSYSGMNTEAFF. The chain is built from TRBV6-5 and TRBJ1-1; D gene unclear. The germline gives CDR1 MNHEY, CDR2 SVGAGI. The CDR3 runs to 14 residues. Trimming took 0 bases from V and 0 from J, leaving 5 bases between them.

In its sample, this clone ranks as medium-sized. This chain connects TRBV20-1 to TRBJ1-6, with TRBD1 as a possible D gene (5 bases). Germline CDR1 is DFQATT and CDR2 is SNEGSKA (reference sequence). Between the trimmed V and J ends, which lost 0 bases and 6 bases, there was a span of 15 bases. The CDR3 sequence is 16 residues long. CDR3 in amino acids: CSARDPGLGTNSPLHF. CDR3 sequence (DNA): TGCAGTGCTAGAGATCCGGGGTTAGGGACTAATTCACCCCTCCACTTT.

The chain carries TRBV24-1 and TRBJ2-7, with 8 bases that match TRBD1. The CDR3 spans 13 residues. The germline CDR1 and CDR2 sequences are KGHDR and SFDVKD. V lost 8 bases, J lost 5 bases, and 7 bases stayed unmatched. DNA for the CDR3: TGTGCCACCATTTATTACAGGGGGGACGAGCAGTACTTC. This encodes CATIYYRGDEQYF.

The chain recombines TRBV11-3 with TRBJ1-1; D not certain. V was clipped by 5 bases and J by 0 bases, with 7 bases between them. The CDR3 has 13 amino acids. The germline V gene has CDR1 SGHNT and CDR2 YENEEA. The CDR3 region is CASSLTLNTEAFF. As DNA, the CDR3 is TGTGCCAGCAGCCTTACCCTGAACACTGAAGCTTTCTTT.

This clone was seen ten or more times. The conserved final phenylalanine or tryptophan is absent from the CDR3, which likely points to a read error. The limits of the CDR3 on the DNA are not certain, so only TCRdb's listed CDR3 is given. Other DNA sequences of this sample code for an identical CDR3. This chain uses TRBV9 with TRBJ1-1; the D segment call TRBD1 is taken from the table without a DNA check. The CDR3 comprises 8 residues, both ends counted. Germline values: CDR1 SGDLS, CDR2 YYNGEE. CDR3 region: CASSVAPP.

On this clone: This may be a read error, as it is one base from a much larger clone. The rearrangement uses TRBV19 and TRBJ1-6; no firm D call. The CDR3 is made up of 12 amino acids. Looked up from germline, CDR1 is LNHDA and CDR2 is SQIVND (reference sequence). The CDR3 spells CASGISRSPLHF. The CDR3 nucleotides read TGTGCCAGTGGTATTTCTCGATCACCCCTCCACTTT. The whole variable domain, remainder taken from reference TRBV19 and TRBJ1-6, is DGGITQSPKYLFRKEGQNVTLSCEQNLNHDAMYWYRQDPGQGLRLIYYSQIVNDFQKGDIAEGYSVSREKKESFPLTVTSAQKNPTAFYLCASGISRSPLHFGNGTRLTVT.

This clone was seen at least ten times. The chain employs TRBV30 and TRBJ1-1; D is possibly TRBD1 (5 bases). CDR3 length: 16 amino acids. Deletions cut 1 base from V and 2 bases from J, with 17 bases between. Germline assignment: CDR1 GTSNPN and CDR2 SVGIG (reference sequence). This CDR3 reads CAWSDPWAGINTEAFF. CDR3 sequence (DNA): TGTGCCTGGAGTGACCCTTGGGCAGGGATAAACACTGAAGCTTTCTTT.

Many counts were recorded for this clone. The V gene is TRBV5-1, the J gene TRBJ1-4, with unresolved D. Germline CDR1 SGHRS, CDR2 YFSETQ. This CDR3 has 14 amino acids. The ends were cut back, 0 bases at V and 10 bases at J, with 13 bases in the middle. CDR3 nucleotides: TGCGCCAGCAGCTTGGCCGGGAGAGGATCAAAACTGTTTTTT. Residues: CASSLAGRGSKLFF.

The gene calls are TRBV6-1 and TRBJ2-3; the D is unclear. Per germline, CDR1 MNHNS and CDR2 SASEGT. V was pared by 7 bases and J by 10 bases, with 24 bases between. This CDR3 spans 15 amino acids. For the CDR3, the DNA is TGTGCCAGCAAGGAATGGGGATGGGGATACGCGGCGCAGTATTTT. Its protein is CASKEWGWGYAAQYF.

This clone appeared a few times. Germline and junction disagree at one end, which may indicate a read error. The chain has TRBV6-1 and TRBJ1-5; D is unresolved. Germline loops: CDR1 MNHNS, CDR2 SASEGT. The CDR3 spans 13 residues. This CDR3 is CASSVASNRPQHF. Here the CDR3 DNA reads TGTGCCAGCAGTGTAGCTAGCAATCGGCCCCAGCATTTT.

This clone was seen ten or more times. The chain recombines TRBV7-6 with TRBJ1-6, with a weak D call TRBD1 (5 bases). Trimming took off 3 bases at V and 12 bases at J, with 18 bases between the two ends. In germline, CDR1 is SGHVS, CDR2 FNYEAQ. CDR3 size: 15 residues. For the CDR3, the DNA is TGTGCCAGCAGCTTCTCCGACACGGCTAGGGGACCCCTCCACTTT. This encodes CASSFSDTARGPLHF.

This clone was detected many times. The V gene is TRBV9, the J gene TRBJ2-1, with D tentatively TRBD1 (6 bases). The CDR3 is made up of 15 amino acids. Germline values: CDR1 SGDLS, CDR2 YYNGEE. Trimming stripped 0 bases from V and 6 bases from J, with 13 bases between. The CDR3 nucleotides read TGTGCCAGCAGCGTAGCAGGGGCTGGGGGCAATGAGCAGTTCTTC. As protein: CASSVAGAGGNEQFF.

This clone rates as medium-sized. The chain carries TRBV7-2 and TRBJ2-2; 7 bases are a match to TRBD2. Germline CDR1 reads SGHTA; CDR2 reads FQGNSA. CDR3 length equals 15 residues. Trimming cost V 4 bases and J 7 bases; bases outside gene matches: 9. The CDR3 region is CASSSPGTSVGELFF. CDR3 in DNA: TGTGCCAGCAGCTCTCCCGGCACTAGCGTCGGGGAGCTGTTTTTT.

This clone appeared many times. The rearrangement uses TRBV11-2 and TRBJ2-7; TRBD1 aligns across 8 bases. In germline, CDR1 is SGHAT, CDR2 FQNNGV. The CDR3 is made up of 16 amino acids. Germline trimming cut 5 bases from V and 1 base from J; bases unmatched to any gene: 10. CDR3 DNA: TGTGCCAGCAGCACACACCAGGGGGCTAGGTCCTACGAGCAGTACTTC. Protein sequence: CASSTHQGARSYEQYF.

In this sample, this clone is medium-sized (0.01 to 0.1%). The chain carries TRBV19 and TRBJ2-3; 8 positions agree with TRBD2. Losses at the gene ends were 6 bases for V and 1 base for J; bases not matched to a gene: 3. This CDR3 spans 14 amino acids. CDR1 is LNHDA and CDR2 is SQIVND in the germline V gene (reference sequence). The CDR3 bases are TGTGCCAGTAGGCGGCGGGAGGGCACAGATACGCAGTATTTT. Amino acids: CASRRREGTDTQYF.

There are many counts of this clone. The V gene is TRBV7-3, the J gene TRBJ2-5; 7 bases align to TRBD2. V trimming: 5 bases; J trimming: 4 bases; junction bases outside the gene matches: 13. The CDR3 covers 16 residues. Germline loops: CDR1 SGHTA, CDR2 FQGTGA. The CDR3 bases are TGTGCCAGCAGCCGGAGCGGGAATAACGGAGGAGAGACCCAGTACTTC. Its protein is CASSRSGNNGGETQYF.

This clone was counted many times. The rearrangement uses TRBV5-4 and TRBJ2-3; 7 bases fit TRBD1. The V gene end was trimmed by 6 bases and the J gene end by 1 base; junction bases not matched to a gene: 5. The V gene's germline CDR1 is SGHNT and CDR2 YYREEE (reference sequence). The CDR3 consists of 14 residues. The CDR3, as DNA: TGTGCCAGCACCCGACAGGGACGCACAGATACGCAGTATTTT. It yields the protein CASTRQGRTDTQYF.

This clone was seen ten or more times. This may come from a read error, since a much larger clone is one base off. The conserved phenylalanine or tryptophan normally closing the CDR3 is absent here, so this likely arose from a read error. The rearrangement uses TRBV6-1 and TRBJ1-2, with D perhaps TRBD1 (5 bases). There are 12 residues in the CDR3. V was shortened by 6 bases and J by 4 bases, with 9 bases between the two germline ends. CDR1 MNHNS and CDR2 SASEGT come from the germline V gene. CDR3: CASSRDVYGYTL. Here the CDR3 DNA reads TGTGCCAGCAGCAGGGACGTCTATGGCTACACCCTC.

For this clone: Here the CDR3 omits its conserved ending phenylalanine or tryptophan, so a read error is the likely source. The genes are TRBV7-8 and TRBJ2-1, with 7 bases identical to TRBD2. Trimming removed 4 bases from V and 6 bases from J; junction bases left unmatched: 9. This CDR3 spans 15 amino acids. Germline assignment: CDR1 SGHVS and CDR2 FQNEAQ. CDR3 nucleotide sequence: TGTGCCAGCAGCTCCGGACTAGGGGACTTCAATGAGCAGTTCTTA. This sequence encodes CASSSGLGDFNEQFL.

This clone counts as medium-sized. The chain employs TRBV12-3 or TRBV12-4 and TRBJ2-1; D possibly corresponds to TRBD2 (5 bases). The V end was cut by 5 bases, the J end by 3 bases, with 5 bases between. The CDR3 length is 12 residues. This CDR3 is CASSRDYNEQFF. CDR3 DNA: TGTGCCAGCAGTCGGGACTACAATGAGCAGTTCTTC.